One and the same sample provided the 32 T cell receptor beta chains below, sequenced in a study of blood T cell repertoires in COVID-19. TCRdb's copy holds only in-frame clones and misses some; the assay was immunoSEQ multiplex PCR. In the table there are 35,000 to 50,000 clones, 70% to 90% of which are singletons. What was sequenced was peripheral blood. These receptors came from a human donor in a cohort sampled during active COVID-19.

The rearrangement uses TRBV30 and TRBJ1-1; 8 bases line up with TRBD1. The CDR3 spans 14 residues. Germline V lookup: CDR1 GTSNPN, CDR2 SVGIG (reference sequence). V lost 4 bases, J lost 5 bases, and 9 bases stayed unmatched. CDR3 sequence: CAWNPTGGNTEAFF. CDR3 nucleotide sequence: TGTGCCTGGAACCCCACAGGGGGTAATACTGAAGCTTTCTTT.

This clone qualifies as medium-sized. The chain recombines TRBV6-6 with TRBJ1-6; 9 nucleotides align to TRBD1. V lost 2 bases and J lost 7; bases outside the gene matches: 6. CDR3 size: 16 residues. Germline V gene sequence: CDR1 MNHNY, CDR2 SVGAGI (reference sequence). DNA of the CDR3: TGTGCCAGCAGTTACGTCATTGGACAGGGGAATTCACCCCTCCACTTT. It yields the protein CASSYVIGQGNSPLHF.

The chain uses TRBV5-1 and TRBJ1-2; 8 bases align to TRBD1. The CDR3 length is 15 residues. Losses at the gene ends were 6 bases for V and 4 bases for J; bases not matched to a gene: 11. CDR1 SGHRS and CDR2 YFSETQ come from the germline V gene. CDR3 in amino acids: CASKWSEGQGYGYTF. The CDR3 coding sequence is TGCGCCAGCAAGTGGTCTGAAGGACAGGGCTATGGCTACACCTTC.

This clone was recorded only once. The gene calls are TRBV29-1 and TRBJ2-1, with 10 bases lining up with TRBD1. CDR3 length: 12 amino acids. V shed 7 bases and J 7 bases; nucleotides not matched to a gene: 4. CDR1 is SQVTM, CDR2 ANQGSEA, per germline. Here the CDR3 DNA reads TGCAGCGCCAGACAGGGGGCAAATGAGCAGTTCTTC. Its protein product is CSARQGANEQFF.

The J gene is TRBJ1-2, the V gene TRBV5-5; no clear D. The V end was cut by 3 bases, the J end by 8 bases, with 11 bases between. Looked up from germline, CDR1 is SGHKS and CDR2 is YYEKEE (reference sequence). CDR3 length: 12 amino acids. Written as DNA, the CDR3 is TGTGCCAGCAGCTATTCCAATCTAGGCTACACCTTC. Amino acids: CASSYSNLGYTF. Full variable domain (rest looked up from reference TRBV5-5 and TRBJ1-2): DAGVTQSPTHLIKTRGQQVTLRCSPISGHKSVSWYQQVLGQGPQFIFQYYEKEERGRGNFPDRFSARQFPNYSSELNVNALLLGDSALYLCASSYSNLGYTFGSGTRLTVV.

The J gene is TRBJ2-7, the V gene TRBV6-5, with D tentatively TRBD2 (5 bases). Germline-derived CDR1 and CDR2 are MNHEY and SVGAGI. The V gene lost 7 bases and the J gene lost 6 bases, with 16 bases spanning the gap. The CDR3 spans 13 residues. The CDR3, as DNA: TGTGCCAGCACCTGGCCAGGTGCGGGCGAGCAGTACTTC. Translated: CASTWPGAGEQYF.

The CDR3 here is CASSEDFAENEKLFF. The CDR3 nucleotides read TGTGCCAGCAGTGAAGATTTCGCAGAAAATGAAAAACTGTTTTTT. This chain links TRBV6-1 with TRBJ1-4; no clear D. Deletions cut 1 base from V and 5 bases from J, with 11 bases between. There are 15 residues in the CDR3. Per the germline V gene, CDR1 is MNHNS and CDR2 is SASEGT.

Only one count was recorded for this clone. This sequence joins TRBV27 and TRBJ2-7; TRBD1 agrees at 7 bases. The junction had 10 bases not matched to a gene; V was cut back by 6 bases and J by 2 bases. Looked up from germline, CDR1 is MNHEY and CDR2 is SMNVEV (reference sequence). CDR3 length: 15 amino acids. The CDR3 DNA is TGTGCCAGCAGCCTAGACAGGGCCTTCACCTACGAGCAGTACTTC. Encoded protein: CASSLDRAFTYEQYF.

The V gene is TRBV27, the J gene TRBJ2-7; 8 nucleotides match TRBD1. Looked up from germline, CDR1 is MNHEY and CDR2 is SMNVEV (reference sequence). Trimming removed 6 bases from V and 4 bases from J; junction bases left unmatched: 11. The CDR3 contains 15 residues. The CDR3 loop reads CASSQIVGQAYEQYF. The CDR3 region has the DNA TGTGCCAGCAGCCAAATCGTGGGACAGGCGTACGAGCAGTACTTC.

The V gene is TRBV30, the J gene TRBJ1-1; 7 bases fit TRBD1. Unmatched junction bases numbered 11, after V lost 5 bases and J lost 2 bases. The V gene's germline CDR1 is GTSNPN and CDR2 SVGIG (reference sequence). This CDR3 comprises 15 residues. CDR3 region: CAWVRRGTVNTEAFF. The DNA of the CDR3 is TGTGCCTGGGTCAGACGTGGGACAGTAAACACTGAAGCTTTCTTT.

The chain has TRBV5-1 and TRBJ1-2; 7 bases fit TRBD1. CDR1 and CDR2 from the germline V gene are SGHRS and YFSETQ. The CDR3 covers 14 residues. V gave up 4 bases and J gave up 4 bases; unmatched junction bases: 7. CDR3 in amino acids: CASSLGTDLYGYTF. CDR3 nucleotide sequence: TGCGCCAGCAGCCTAGGGACAGATCTCTATGGCTACACCTTC.

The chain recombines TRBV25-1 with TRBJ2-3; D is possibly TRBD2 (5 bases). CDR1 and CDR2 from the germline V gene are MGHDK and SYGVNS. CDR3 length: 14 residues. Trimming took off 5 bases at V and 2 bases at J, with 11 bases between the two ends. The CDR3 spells CASSPRGSTDTQYF. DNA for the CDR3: TGTGCCAGCAGTCCCCGCGGGTCCACAGATACGCAGTATTTT.

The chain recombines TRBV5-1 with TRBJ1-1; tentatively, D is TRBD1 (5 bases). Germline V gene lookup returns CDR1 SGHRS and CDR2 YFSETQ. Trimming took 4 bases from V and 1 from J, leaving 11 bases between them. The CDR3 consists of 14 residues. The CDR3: CASSSTQGNTEAFF. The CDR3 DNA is TGCGCCAGCAGCAGCACGCAGGGGAACACTGAAGCTTTCTTT.

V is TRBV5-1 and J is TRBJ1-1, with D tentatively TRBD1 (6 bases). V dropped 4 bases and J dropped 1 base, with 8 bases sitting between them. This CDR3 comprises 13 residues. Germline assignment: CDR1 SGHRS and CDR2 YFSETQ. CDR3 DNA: TGCGCCAGCAGCGGGGGACAGAACACTGAAGCTTTCTTT. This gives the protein CASSGGQNTEAFF.

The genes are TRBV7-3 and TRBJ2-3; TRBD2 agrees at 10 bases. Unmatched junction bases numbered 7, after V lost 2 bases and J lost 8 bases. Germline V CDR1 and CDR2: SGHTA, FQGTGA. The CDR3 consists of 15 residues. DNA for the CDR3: TGTGCCAGCAGCTTATCTAGCGGGGGTAGTTCTACGCAGTATTTT. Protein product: CASSLSSGGSSTQYF.

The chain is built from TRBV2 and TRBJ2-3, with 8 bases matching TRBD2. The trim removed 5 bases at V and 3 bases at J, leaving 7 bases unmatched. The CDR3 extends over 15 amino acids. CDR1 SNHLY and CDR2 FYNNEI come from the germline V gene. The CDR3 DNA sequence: TGTGCCAGCAGTCCAATCGGGGGGGAAACAGATACGCAGTATTTT. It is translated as CASSPIGGETDTQYF.

CDR3 residues: CASSSPRDRGKAFF. DNA for the CDR3: TGTGCCAGCAGCTCCCCCCGAGACAGGGGTAAAGCTTTCTTT. The gene calls are TRBV7-8 and TRBJ1-1; 8 bases match TRBD1. The CDR3 covers 14 residues. Germline V lookup: CDR1 SGHVS, CDR2 FQNEAQ. J lost 9 bases, V lost 4 bases, and 10 bases had no gene match. Drawing the rest from reference TRBV7-8 and TRBJ1-1, the complete variable domain is GAGVSQSPRYKVAKRGQDVALRCDPISGHVSLFWYQQALGQGPEFLTYFQNEAQLDKSGLPSDRFFAERPEGSVSTLKIQRTQQEDSAVYLCASSSPRDRGKAFFGQGTRLTVV.

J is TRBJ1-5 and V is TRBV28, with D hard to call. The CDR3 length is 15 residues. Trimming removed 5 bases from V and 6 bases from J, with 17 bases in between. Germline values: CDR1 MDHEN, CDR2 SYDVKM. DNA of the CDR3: TGTGCCAGCAGTGTCACCGGCAGCGGGTCTCAGCCCCAGCATTTT. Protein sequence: CASSVTGSGSQPQHF.

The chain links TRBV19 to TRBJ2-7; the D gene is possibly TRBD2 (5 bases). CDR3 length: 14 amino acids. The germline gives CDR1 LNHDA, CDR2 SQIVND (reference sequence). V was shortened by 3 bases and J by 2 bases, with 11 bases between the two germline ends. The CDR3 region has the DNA TGTGCCAGTAGTATCTCGGACGGGACCTACGAGCAGTACTTC. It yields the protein CASSISDGTYEQYF. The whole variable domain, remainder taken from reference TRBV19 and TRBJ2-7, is DGGITQSPKYLFRKEGQNVTLSCEQNLNHDAMYWYRQDPGQGLRLIYYSQIVNDFQKGDIAEGYSVSREKKESFPLTVTSAQKNPTAFYLCASSISDGTYEQYFGPGTRLTVT.

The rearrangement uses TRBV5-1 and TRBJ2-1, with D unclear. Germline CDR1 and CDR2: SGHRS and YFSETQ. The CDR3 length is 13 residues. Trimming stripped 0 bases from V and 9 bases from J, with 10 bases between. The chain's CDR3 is CASSLAGTGEQFF. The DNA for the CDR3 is TGCGCCAGCAGCTTGGCCGGCACGGGTGAGCAGTTCTTC. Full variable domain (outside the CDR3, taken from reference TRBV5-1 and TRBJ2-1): KAGVTQTPRYLIKTRGQQVTLSCSPISGHRSVSWYQQTPGQGLQFLFEYFSETQRNKGNFPGRFSGRQFSNSRSEMNVSTLELGDSALYLCASSLAGTGEQFFGPGTRLTVL.

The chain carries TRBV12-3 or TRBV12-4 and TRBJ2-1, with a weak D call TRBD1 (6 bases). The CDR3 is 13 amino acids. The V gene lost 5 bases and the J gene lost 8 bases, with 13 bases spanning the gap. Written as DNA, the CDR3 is TGTGCCAGCAGTGCAACAGGGTGGGATGAGCAGTTCTTC. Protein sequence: CASSATGWDEQFF.

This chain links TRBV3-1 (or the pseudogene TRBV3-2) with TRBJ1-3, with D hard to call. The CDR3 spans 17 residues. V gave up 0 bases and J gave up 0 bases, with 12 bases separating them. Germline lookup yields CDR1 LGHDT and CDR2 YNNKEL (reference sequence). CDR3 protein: CASSQEPGKSSGNTIYF. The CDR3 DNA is TGTGCCAGCAGCCAAGAGCCGGGGAAGAGCTCTGGAAACACCATATATTTT.

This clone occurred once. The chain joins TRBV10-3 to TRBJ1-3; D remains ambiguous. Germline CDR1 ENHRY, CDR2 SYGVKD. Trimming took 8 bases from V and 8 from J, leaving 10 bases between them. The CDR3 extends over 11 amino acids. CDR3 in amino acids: CAIGQTDTIYF. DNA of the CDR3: TGTGCCATCGGGCAGACGGACACCATATATTTT.

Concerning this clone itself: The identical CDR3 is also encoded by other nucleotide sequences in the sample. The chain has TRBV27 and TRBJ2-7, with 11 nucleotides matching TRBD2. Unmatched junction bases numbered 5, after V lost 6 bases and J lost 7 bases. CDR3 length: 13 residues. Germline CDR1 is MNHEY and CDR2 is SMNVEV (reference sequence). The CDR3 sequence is CASRTSGEREQYF. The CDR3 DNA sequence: TGTGCCAGCAGGACTAGCGGGGAAAGGGAGCAGTACTTC.

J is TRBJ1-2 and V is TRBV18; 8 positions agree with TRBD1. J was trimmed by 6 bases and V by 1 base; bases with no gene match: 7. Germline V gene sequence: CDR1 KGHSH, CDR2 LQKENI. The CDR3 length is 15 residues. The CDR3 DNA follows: TGTGCCAGCTCACCACTAATTCAGGGGGCAGATGGCTACACCTTC. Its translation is CASSPLIQGADGYTF.

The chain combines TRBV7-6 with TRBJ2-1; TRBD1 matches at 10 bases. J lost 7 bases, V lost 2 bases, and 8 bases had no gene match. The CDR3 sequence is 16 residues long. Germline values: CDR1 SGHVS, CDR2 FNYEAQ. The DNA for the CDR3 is TGTGCCAGCAGCTTAAGGCCGGGACAGGGGCCAAATGAGCAGTTCTTC. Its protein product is CASSLRPGQGPNEQFF.

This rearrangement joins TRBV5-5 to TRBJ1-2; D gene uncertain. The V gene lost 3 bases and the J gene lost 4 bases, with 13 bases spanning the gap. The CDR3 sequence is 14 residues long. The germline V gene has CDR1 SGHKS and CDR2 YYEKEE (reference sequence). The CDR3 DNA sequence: TGTGCCAGCAGCTCGGCCTCGTCGGGCTATGGCTACACCTTC. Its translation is CASSSASSGYGYTF.

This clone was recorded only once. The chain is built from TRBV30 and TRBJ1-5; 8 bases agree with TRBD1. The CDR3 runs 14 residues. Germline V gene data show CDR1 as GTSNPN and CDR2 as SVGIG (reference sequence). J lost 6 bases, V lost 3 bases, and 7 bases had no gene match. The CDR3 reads CAWSADRAGQPQHF. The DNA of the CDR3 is TGTGCCTGGAGCGCGGACAGGGCGGGTCAGCCCCAGCATTTT. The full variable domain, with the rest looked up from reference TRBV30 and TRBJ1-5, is SQTIHQWPATLVQPVGSPLSLECTVEGTSNPNLYWYRQAAGRGLQLLFYSVGIGQISSEVPQNLSASRPQDRQFILSSKKLLLSDSGFYLCAWSADRAGQPQHFGDGTRLSIL.

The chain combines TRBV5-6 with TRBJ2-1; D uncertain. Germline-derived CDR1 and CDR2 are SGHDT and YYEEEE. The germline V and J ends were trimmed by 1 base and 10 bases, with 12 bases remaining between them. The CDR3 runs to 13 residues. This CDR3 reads CASSLTVTKEQFF. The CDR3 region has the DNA TGTGCCAGCAGCTTGACCGTTACAAAAGAGCAGTTCTTC.

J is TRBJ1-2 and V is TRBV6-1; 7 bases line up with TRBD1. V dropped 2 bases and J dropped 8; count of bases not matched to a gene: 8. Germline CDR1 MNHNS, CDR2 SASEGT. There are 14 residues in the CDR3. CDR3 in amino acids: CASSETLGTVGYTF. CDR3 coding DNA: TGTGCCAGCAGTGAAACCCTAGGGACAGTCGGCTACACCTTC.

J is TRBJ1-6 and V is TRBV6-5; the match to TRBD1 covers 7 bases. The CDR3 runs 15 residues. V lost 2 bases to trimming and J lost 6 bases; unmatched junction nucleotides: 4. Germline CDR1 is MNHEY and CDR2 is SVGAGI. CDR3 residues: CASSYEGQRNSPLHF. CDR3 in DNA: TGTGCCAGCAGTTACGAGGGACAGCGTAATTCACCCCTCCACTTT.

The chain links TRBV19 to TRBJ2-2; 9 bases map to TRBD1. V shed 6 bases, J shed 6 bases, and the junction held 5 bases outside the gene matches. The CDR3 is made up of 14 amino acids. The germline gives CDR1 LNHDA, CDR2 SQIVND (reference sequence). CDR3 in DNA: TGTGCCAGTAGACACAGGGGGCCGTCCGGGGAGCTGTTTTTT. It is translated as CASRHRGPSGELFF.